The source of this T cell receptor beta chain is a study of blood T cell repertoires in COVID-19. In the study overall: T cells, B-cell-depleted T cells, or PBMCs supplied cDNA or gDNA.

Germline V CDR1 and CDR2: SNHLY, FYNNEI. Trimming stripped 2 bases from V and 5 bases from J, with 12 bases between. The CDR3 loop spans 15 amino acids. Original handling: The assay estimated nucleated cells by amplifying reference gene primers. Profiled with immunoSEQ multiplex PCR; TCRdb holds only in-frame clones, not every one. The DNA gave D and trimming, while V, J and clone size come from that table. The table has about 210,000 clones, roughly four fifths seen once. This TCR was recovered from a woman in her 40s with acute or convalescent COVID-19. The J gene is TRBJ1-4, the V gene TRBV2, with D perhaps TRBD1 (5 bases). What was sequenced was peripheral blood. CDR3 coding DNA: TGTGCCAGCAGTGAATGGGGGGTGAGAAATGAAAAACTGTTTTTT. It is translated as CASSEWGVRNEKLFF.